The entry below gives a single TCR beta chain sequence along with its context. Its specificity is unknown. Ineligible for inclusion were patients with other autoimmune diseases, uncontrolled infections, pregnancy or lactation. 8.5 to 10 ml of fresh blood yielded the PBMCs by density gradient. Amplification of TCR beta CDR3 regions used RNA transcripts. HTBI primers served in a first-round RT-PCR, which a second-round multiplex PCR followed. TCRdb reprocessed the multiplex PCR reads via MiXCR and lists one record per CDR3 protein. The table lists some 750,000 distinct CDR3 sequences, approximately 40% of them singletons. The sample belongs to a study of Graves' ophthalmopathy and Graves' hyperthyroidism. General study findings and limits: Most thyroid clonotypes expanded beyond 0.001 frequency were also found in blood.

The receptor comes from an adult man with Graves' ophthalmopathy. Sequencing was performed on peripheral blood.

The CDR3 region has the DNA TGCGCCAGCAGCTCAGACTTGGGGATGAACACTGAAGCTTTCTTT. It specifies CASSSDLGMNTEAFF. The V and J genes are TRBV5-1 and TRBJ1-1; D ambiguous. Per the germline V gene, CDR1 is SGHRS and CDR2 is YFSETQ. This CDR3 has 15 amino acids. Trimming took off 3 bases at V and 0 bases at J, with 12 bases between the two ends.